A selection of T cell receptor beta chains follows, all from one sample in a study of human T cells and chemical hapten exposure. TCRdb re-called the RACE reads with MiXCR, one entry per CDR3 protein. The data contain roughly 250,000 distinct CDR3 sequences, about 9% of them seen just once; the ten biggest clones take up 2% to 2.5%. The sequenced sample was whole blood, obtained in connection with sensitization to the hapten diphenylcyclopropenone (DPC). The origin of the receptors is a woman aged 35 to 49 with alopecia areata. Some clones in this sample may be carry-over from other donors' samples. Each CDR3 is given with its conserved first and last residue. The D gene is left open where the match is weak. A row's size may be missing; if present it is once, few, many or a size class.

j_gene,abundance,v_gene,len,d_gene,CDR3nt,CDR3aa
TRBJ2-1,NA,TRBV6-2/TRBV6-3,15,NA,TGTGCCAGCAGTTCCGTCGGGAGCTCCTACAATGAGCAGTTCTTC,CASSSVGSSYNEQFF
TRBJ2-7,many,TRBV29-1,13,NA,TGCAGCGTTGTAACGGGGAGCTCCTACGAGCAGTACTTC,CSVVTGSSYEQYF
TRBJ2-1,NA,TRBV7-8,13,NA,TGTGCCAGCAGCTTATTACAGAACAATGAGCAGTTCTTC,CASSLLQNNEQFF
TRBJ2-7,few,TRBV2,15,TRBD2,TGTGCCAGCATGCCCGGACTAGCGGGGCTCTACGAGCAGTACTTC,CASMPGLAGLYEQYF
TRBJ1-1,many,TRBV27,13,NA,TGTGCCAGCAGTTTATCCCTCCCTTCTGAAGCTTTCTTT,CASSLSLPSEAFF
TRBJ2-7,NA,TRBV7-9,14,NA,TGTGCCAGCAGCTGGTACAAGAGCTCCTACGAGCAGTACTTC,CASSWYKSSYEQYF
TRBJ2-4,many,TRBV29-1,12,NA,TGCAGCGTTGACAGGGTTGGGGACATTCAGTACTTC,CSVDRVGDIQYF
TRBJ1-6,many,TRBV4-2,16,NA,TGTGCCAGCAGCCTGTTGCTAGGTTCCGGTAATTCACCCCTCCACTTT,CASSLLLGSGNSPLHF
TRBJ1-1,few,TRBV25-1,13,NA,TGTGCCAGCAGTGGTTGGGGAAAGACTGAAGCTTTCTTT,CASSGWGKTEAFF
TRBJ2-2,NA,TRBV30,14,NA,TGTGCCTGGAGTCGTGGGACCAGCACCGGGGAGCTGTTTTTT,CAWSRGTSTGELFF
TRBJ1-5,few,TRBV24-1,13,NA,TGTGCCACCAGTGGCCGGACAGATCAGCCCCAGCATTTT,CATSGRTDQPQHF
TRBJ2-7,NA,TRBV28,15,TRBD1,TGTGCCAGCAGGCTACAGGGGGCGCGGCCCTACGAGCAGTACTTC,CASRLQGARPYEQYF
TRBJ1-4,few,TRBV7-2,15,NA,TGTGCCAGCAGCTTTAGTATGTCAGGGGCCGAAAAACTGTTTTTT,CASSFSMSGAEKLFF
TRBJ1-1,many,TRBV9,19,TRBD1,TGTGCCAGCAGCGTAGGGCGAAACAGGGGTGGGGCATTGAACACTGAAGCTTTCTTT,CASSVGRNRGGALNTEAFF
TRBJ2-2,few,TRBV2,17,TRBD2,TGTGCCAGCAGTGCGATCACTAGCGGGGTTTCCTCCGGGGAGCTGTTTTTT,CASSAITSGVSSGELFF
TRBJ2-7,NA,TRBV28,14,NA,TGTGCCAGCAGAACGGCGACAGAACCCTACGAGCAGTACTTC,CASRTATEPYEQYF
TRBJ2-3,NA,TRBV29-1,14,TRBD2,TGCAGCCTGAGGACTAGCGGGACCACAGATACGCAGTATTTT,CSLRTSGTTDTQYF
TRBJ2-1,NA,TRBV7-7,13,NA,TGTGCTAGCAGCTTAGTTGTTGACCATGAGCAGTTCTTC,CASSLVVDHEQFF
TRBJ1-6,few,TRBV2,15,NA,TGTGCCAGCACCAAAAGGGGGATTCAAGAATCACCCCTCCACTTT,CASTKRGIQESPLHF
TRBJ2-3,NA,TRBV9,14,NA,TGTGCCAGCAGCGTGGGCGGCGACACAGATACGCAGTATTTT,CASSVGGDTDTQYF
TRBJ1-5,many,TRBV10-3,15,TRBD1,TGTGCCATCAGTGAGGACAGGGGGTTGGGTCAGCCCCAGCATTTT,CAISEDRGLGQPQHF
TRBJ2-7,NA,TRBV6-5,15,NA,TGTGCCAGCAGCCGCGAGGGGGGAGGCCTCTACGAGCAGTACTTC,CASSREGGGLYEQYF
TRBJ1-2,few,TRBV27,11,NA,TGTGCCAGCAGGGACGGCTATGGCTACACCTTC,CASRDGYGYTF
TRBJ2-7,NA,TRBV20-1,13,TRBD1,TGCAGTGCTCCAGACAGGGGGTCCTTCGAGCAGTACTTC,CSAPDRGSFEQYF
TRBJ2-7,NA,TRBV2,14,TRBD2,TGTGCCAGCAGATTACTAGCGGCTTCCTACGAGCAGTACTTC,CASRLLAASYEQYF
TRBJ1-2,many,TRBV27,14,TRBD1,TGTGCCAGCAGGAGAACAGGGGGCGCCTATGGCTACACCTTC,CASRRTGGAYGYTF
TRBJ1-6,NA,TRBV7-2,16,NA,TGTGCCAGCAGCTTTACTGTCAACTCCTATAATTCACCCCTCCACTTT,CASSFTVNSYNSPLHF